This entry features one TCR beta chain sequence. This clonotype has only a few counts. Its binding antigen is unknown. One base away there is no much larger clone; base qualities are not given. The data were obtained in a study of T cell repertoires in aging, cancer and after chemotherapy (dated 2019 in TCRdb). About the investigation overall: The donors fell into six age groups ranging from 30 or younger to 70 or older, and each group had at least three individuals. In the solid tumor group, the paired samples taken before and after chemotherapy came from patients with brain tumors (glioblastoma) who were receiving therapy based on temozolomide. Alongside approximately 95 healthy donors serving as a reference group, the cohort included some 220 cancer patients, of whom about 94 had hematological cancers and around 120 had solid cancers. The study profiled peripheral blood TCR beta repertoires from healthy donors and cancer patients to examine immunoaging and T cell reconstitution after chemotherapy. The full dataset contained about 10 million TCR reads. Findings and caveats that apply to the study as a whole: The authors noted that the repertoire data do not allow conclusions about immunological memory after chemotherapy. Compared with age-matched healthy donors, untreated patients with either hematological or solid cancers had significantly lower TCR diversity in the blood along with higher clonality. Declining TCR diversity with age in healthy donors was mainly explained by loss of richness; in cancer patients, loss of evenness also contributed. Median generation probability increased over the chemotherapy interval in both cancer cohorts, suggesting repertoire reconstitution through rebound thymic output.

Rearranged TRB sequences spanning V, D and J segments were amplified by multiplex touch-down PCR using a mixed TRB-A/B primer pool. Illumina adapters and sample indices were attached to the amplicons through two consecutive PCR reactions run with Phusion HS II polymerase. Amplicons were gel-purified with the NucleoSpin Gel and PCR Clean-up kit, then checked with Qubit and an Agilent 2100 Bioanalyzer. Sequencing of libraries was carried out on an Illumina MiSeq in 600-cycle, single-indexed, paired-end runs. The authors' analysis ran thus. Processing of the TRB sequences was carried out with MiXCR versions 2.12 and 3.0.5. Each unique CDR3 nucleotide sequence was counted as one clone, and only productive sequences with at least two reads were retained. Shannon diversity, evenness, clonality (one minus evenness), and alpha-parameterized diversity profiles from alpha 0 to 5 were included as repertoire metrics. The IGoR algorithm was used to calculate generation probabilities for clones in the paired samples taken before and after chemotherapy. Using fastp at Q25 and MiXCR, TCRdb reprocessed the public reads and kept productive beta chains. Each CDR3 protein gets just one entry, which takes the most common genes and DNA from the rows behind it. The V and J calls were determined by TCRdb, not by the authors. The sample table shows over a thousand distinct CDR3 sequences, and approximately 15% are seen once. The leading ten clones occupy approximately 17% of the sample.

The junction carries 19 bases between V and J, which are trimmed by 7 bases and 12 bases respectively. The CDR3 numbers 13 residues from cysteine through phenylalanine. Here the CDR3 DNA is all that survives: 39 bases in frame from base 1. Genomic DNA extracted from peripheral blood, rather than sorted cells or RNA, was used as the source for amplification of TCR beta rearrangements. This TCR was sampled from a human donor with a solid tumor. The sequenced sample consisted of blood. The receptor chain draws on TRBV12-3 or TRBV12-4 and TRBJ2-1; a confident D gene designation cannot be given. The CDR3 region has the sequence CASTPSRESRQFF. The DNA sequence reads TGTGCCAGCACCCCATCTAGAGAGTCTCGGCAGTTCTTC.